The 30 T cell receptor beta chains below all came from one sample that was sequenced in a study of CD8 T cells in Susac syndrome. Random hexamers primed reverse transcription of roughly 0.5 to 1 ug RNA. TCRdb called the immunoSEQ multiplex PCR reads again in MiXCR, with one record for every CDR3 protein. Among over 120,000 distinct CDR3 sequences listed, approximately 95% were seen once. Sequencing was performed on CD4+ T cells from PBMCs. The receptors derive from a human donor in good health.

The chain joins TRBV20-1 to TRBJ2-2, with D tentatively TRBD1 (5 bases). The CDR3 loop spans 17 amino acids. V shed 2 bases and J shed 4 bases, with 20 bases lying between them. Germline V lookup: CDR1 DFQATT, CDR2 SNEGSKA (reference sequence). The CDR3 nucleotides are TGCAGTGCTAGAAACCCTTGGACCATCAGGGCCACCGGGGAGCTGTTTTTT. It yields the protein CSARNPWTIRATGELFF.

The V call is TRBV7-2, the J call TRBJ2-5; D possibly corresponds to TRBD2 (5 bases). The CDR3 consists of 12 residues. Trimming shortened V by 5 bases and J by 4 bases, and 8 bases separated the two germline ends. Germline V CDR1 and CDR2: SGHTA, FQGNSA. The CDR3 loop is CASSGLAETQYF. In DNA form, the CDR3 reads TGTGCCAGCAGCGGACTGGCAGAGACCCAGTACTTC.

The chain couples TRBV19 to TRBJ2-7; no definite D call. The CDR3 is made up of 14 amino acids. Germline lookup yields CDR1 LNHDA and CDR2 SQIVND (reference sequence). Trimming removed 6 bases at V and 0 bases at J, with 12 bases between. The CDR3 loop is CASRAHLHSYEQYF. CDR3 in DNA: TGTGCCAGTAGAGCCCATCTCCACTCCTACGAGCAGTACTTC.

V is TRBV5-1 and J is TRBJ2-7; D uncertain. V lost 0 bases and J lost 2, with 12 bases in between. The CDR3 is 15 residues long. Germline CDR1 is SGHRS and CDR2 is YFSETQ. The CDR3 protein is CASSLAGLRTYEQYF. CDR3 bases: TGCGCCAGCAGCTTGGCCGGGCTTAGAACCTACGAGCAGTACTTC.

The V and J genes are TRBV5-1 and TRBJ2-7; maybe TRBD1 (6 bases). Trimming removed 4 bases from V and 2 bases from J, with 19 bases in between. The CDR3 sequence is 16 residues long. Germline CDR1 SGHRS, CDR2 YFSETQ. CDR3 protein: CASSRGTGWGTYEQYF. The CDR3 nucleotides read TGCGCCAGCAGCCGGGGAACAGGGTGGGGGACCTACGAGCAGTACTTC.

The genes are TRBV5-1 and TRBJ2-2; D remains unclear. Germline V CDR1 and CDR2: SGHRS, YFSETQ. V was clipped by 6 bases and J by 6 bases, with 18 bases between them. The CDR3 totals 15 residues. The CDR3: CASKVAGPRAGELFF. The DNA for the CDR3 is TGCGCCAGCAAGGTAGCCGGGCCTCGGGCCGGGGAGCTGTTTTTT.

The chain couples TRBV5-1 to TRBJ1-2; D is unclear. V lost 1 base and J lost 7, with 11 bases in between. CDR1 and CDR2 (germline): SGHRS, YFSETQ. CDR3 length: 13 amino acids. CDR3 amino acids: CASSLRLGTGYTF. DNA for the CDR3: TGCGCCAGCAGCTTGCGACTGGGAACTGGCTACACCTTC.

In this sample, this clonotype turned up once. The chain employs TRBV21-1 and TRBJ2-5; TRBD1, the table's D call, lacks a check against the DNA. TRBV21-1 is termed a pseudogene. The CDR3 loop spans 15 amino acids. CDR3 protein: CASTRAPNYQETQYF. CDR3 nucleotides: TGTGCCAGCACAAGGGCGCCCAATTACCAAGAGACCCAGTACTTC.

V is TRBV27 and J is TRBJ2-7; 7 bases are a match to TRBD1. There are 13 residues in the CDR3. Germline V gene data show CDR1 as MNHEY and CDR2 as SMNVEV (reference sequence). J was trimmed by 4 bases and V by 3 bases; bases with no gene match: 3. Written as DNA, the CDR3 is TGTGCCAGCAGTTTCAGGGGGATGTACGAGCAGTACTTC. Its translation is CASSFRGMYEQYF.

The chain employs TRBV10-1 and TRBJ2-2; TRBD2 might be the D (6 bases). V gave up 5 bases and J gave up 6 bases, with 10 bases separating them. In germline, CDR1 is WNHNN, CDR2 SYGVQD (reference sequence). The CDR3 spans 13 residues. CDR3 amino acids: CASSPPGAGELFF. CDR3 nucleotides: TGCGCCAGCAGTCCTCCGGGGGCCGGGGAGCTGTTTTTT.

The V gene is TRBV6-1, the J gene TRBJ2-7; D call uncertain. The V gene's germline CDR1 is MNHNS and CDR2 SASEGT. The CDR3 runs 14 residues. Trimming stripped 8 bases from V and 2 bases from J, with 16 bases between. The CDR3 here is CASFLKTGPYEQYF. In DNA form, the CDR3 reads TGTGCCAGCTTCCTCAAGACGGGCCCCTACGAGCAGTACTTC.

V and J are TRBV7-2 and TRBJ1-3, with D perhaps TRBD1 (5 bases). CDR3 length: 15 residues. V was shortened by 4 bases and J by 0 bases, with 10 bases between the two germline ends. Germline lookup yields CDR1 SGHTA and CDR2 FQGNSA. The CDR3 DNA follows: TGTGCCAGCAGCTCGACAGCCGCCTCTGGAAACACCATATATTTT. It translates to CASSSTAASGNTIYF.

The chain carries TRBV28 and TRBJ2-5, with 8 bases aligning to TRBD1. V shed 5 bases and J 2 bases; nucleotides not matched to a gene: 4. Germline-derived CDR1 and CDR2 are MDHEN and SYDVKM. The CDR3 sequence is 14 residues long. The CDR3 sequence is CASSPGQAQETQYF. The CDR3 DNA follows: TGTGCCAGCAGTCCGGGACAGGCTCAAGAGACCCAGTACTTC.

V usage is TRBV20-1 and J usage is TRBJ1-5; D ambiguous. The length of the CDR3 is 14 residues. The germline CDR1 and CDR2 sequences are DFQATT and SNEGSKA (reference sequence). Trimming cost V 3 bases and J 4 bases, with 13 bases left between them. CDR3 amino acids: CSASSDPLNQPQHF. CDR3 DNA: TGCAGTGCTAGTTCGGACCCCCTGAATCAGCCCCAGCATTTT.

The chain employs TRBV9 and TRBJ2-5; 9 bases fit TRBD1. V dropped 4 bases and J dropped 4; count of bases not matched to a gene: 5. Germline V CDR1 and CDR2: SGDLS, YYNGEE. This CDR3 is built from 14 residues. CDR3 in amino acids: CASSPGTGRETQYF. Written as DNA, the CDR3 is TGTGCCAGCAGCCCGGGGACAGGGAGAGAGACCCAGTACTTC.

The chain links TRBV6-1 to TRBJ2-1; no definite D call. CDR1 is MNHNS and CDR2 is SASEGT in the germline V gene. This CDR3 has 15 amino acids. The ends were cut back, 7 bases at V and 4 bases at J, with 17 bases in the middle. CDR3 sequence reads: CASNKPGLGYNEQFF. The CDR3 coding sequence is TGTGCCAGCAATAAGCCCGGGCTTGGGTACAATGAGCAGTTCTTC.

The V and J genes are TRBV3-1 and TRBJ2-7; no clear D gene. Per the germline V gene, CDR1 is LGHDT and CDR2 is YNNKEL (reference sequence). The CDR3 runs 11 residues. Trimming took 2 bases from V and 5 from J, leaving 4 bases between them. The DNA of the CDR3 is TGTGCCAGCAGCCAATATGACGAGCAGTACTTC. This sequence encodes CASSQYDEQYF.

V gene TRBV6-4 combines with J gene TRBJ2-3; TRBD2 aligns across 10 bases. With 6 bases clipped from V and 4 bases from J, the junction kept 10 bases outside the gene matches. The CDR3 consists of 16 residues. CDR1 is MRHNA and CDR2 is SNTAGT in the germline V gene. The CDR3 region has the DNA TGTGCCAGCAGCCAACTAGCGGGACCAAGCCCAGATACGCAGTATTTT. As protein: CASSQLAGPSPDTQYF.

J is TRBJ2-1 and V is TRBV29-1; D remains ambiguous. Germline CDR1 is SQVTM and CDR2 is ANQGSEA. The V and J ends lost 8 bases and 9 bases respectively, with 20 bases between them. The CDR3 length is 13 residues. The CDR3 nucleotides read TGCAGCTCCACGTGGGGAACCAAAGGTGAGCAGTTCTTC. It specifies CSSTWGTKGEQFF.

The count of this clonotype is one. This chain joins TRBV6-6 and TRBJ1-2; no reliable D call. CDR3 size: 12 residues. V lost 8 bases and J lost 3, with 10 bases in between. The germline gives CDR1 MNHNY, CDR2 SVGAGI (reference sequence). The CDR3 bases are TGTGCCAGCGAAGGGAGCGACTATGGCTACACCTTC. Its protein is CASEGSDYGYTF.

The chain couples TRBV19 to TRBJ1-2; 8 nucleotides align to TRBD1. The CDR3 contains 14 residues. Germline V CDR1 and CDR2: LNHDA, SQIVND (reference sequence). The trim removed 5 bases at V and 6 bases at J, leaving 8 bases unmatched. The CDR3 loop reads CASSVDRGGDGYTF. The CDR3 DNA sequence: TGTGCCAGTAGTGTCGACAGGGGAGGCGATGGCTACACCTTC. The variable domain in full, completed from reference TRBV19 and TRBJ1-2, reads DGGITQSPKYLFRKEGQNVTLSCEQNLNHDAMYWYRQDPGQGLRLIYYSQIVNDFQKGDIAEGYSVSREKKESFPLTVTSAQKNPTAFYLCASSVDRGGDGYTFGSGTRLTVV.

The chain couples TRBV6-5 to TRBJ2-1; 8 nucleotides align to TRBD1. CDR1 and CDR2 (germline): MNHEY, SVGAGI. The CDR3 runs to 15 residues. The J segment lost 4 bases and the V segment lost 0 bases, leaving 2 bases of the junction unmatched. The CDR3 spells CASSYSWTGYNEQFF. The CDR3 DNA sequence: TGTGCCAGCAGTTACTCGTGGACAGGGTACAATGAGCAGTTCTTC.

About this clonotype: One end of the junction is discordant with germline, which a read error may explain. The genes are TRBV6-5 and TRBJ2-5; 10 bases map to TRBD2. The CDR3 is 14 amino acids. CDR1 is MNHEY and CDR2 is SVGAGI in the germline V gene. CDR3 region: CGASSGRRSETQYF. As DNA, the CDR3 is TGCGGGGCTTCTAGCGGGAGACGATCGGAGACCCAGTACTTC.

This clonotype was found once. V usage is TRBV6-1 and J usage is TRBJ1-5; 8 positions match TRBD1. Germline CDR1 reads MNHNS; CDR2 reads SASEGT. With V trimmed by 6 bases and J by 6 bases, 7 bases remained unmatched. CDR3 length equals 14 residues. The CDR3 is CASRMGTGGQPQHF. As DNA, the CDR3 is TGTGCCAGCAGGATGGGAACAGGGGGTCAGCCCCAGCATTTT.

The chain is built from TRBV13 and TRBJ1-5, with 7 bases aligning to TRBD1. The CDR3 has 16 residues. Unmatched junction bases numbered 7, after V lost 3 bases and J lost 2 bases. The germline CDR1 and CDR2 sequences are PRHDT and FYEKMQ (reference sequence). Here the CDR3 reads CASSFRGKQGNQPQHF. The CDR3 DNA follows: TGTGCCAGCAGCTTCAGGGGGAAGCAGGGCAATCAGCCCCAGCATTTT. The full variable domain, in which reference TRBV13 and TRBJ1-5 provide the parts outside the CDR3, is AAGVIQSPRHLIKEKRETATLKCYPIPRHDTVYWYQQGPGQDPQFLISFYEKMQSDKGSIPDRFSAQQFSDYHSELNMSSLELGDSALYFCASSFRGKQGNQPQHFGDGTRLSIL.

The chain joins TRBV19 to TRBJ1-5; 9 nucleotides match TRBD1. The V and J ends lost 7 bases and 5 bases, in that order; junction bases with no gene match: 9. From germline, CDR1 is LNHDA and CDR2 SQIVND (reference sequence). The CDR3 is made up of 15 amino acids. Written as DNA, the CDR3 is TGTGCCAGTACCGACTGGACAGGGGTGGATCAGCCCCAGCATTTT. Its translation: CASTDWTGVDQPQHF.

The V gene is TRBV19, the J gene TRBJ2-7; TRBD1 might be the D (6 bases). V lost 5 bases to trimming and J lost 3 bases, with 14 bases between them. The CDR3 totals 14 residues. Germline V gene sequence: CDR1 LNHDA, CDR2 SQIVND (reference sequence). CDR3 loop: CASSVTGANYEQYF. For the CDR3, the DNA is TGTGCCAGTAGTGTGACAGGAGCGAACTACGAGCAGTACTTC.

This chain uses TRBV20-1 with TRBJ2-5; D remains unclear. CDR1 and CDR2 from the germline V gene are DFQATT and SNEGSKA (reference sequence). V gave up 1 base and J gave up 5 bases, with 8 bases separating them. This CDR3 contains 12 residues. CDR3 loop: CSARGPSETQYF. Written as DNA, the CDR3 is TGCAGTGCTAGAGGCCCGTCGGAGACCCAGTACTTC.

This clonotype was detected once. The rearrangement links TRBV7-3 to TRBJ2-2, with unresolved D. Trimming cost V 2 bases and J 2 bases, with 12 bases left between them. CDR1 is SGHTA, CDR2 FQGTGA, per germline. This CDR3 region has 16 residues. The DNA of the CDR3 is TGTGCCAGCAGCTTATGGCCCTTAACCAACACCGGGGAGCTGTTTTTT. Protein product: CASSLWPLTNTGELFF.

This chain joins TRBV28 and TRBJ1-3; 7 positions match TRBD1. The CDR3 is 14 amino acids. Germline CDR1 and CDR2: MDHEN and SYDVKM. Trimming cost V 5 bases and J 5 bases; bases outside gene matches: 6. CDR3 coding DNA: TGTGCCAGCAGTGTACCGGGACAGAGAAACACCATATATTTT. Residues: CASSVPGQRNTIYF.